This T cell receptor (beta chain) was recovered during a study of metastatic and nonmetastatic thyroid tumors. On the study more broadly: Across peripheral blood and tumor or nodule tissue samples taken from malignant and benign thyroid patients, the repertoires were compared with one another. Study-level findings and limits: Benign nodules reportedly had significantly lower TCR beta diversity than malignant thyroid tumors in blood and tumor.

Patients had received no treatment of any kind before thyroid surgery. TCRdb re-called clones from the PCR reads using MiXCR. Of over 30,000 clones in the sample, over 12% were seen once. This clone was found many times. The antigen is not known. The sample taken for sequencing was blood. The source is a male donor with papillary thyroid cancer or a benign thyroid nodule (not recorded which). Some clones in this sample may be carry-over from other donors' samples.

The CDR3 DNA reads TGTGCCAGCAGCGTAGATTTGGGGAGAGCTAGTGGCTACACCTTC. This sequence encodes CASSVDLGRASGYTF. The chain carries TRBV9 and TRBJ1-2; D gene uncertain. V shed 0 bases and J shed 7 bases, with 16 bases lying between them. The CDR3 covers 15 residues. Germline-derived CDR1 and CDR2 are SGDLS and YYNGEE.